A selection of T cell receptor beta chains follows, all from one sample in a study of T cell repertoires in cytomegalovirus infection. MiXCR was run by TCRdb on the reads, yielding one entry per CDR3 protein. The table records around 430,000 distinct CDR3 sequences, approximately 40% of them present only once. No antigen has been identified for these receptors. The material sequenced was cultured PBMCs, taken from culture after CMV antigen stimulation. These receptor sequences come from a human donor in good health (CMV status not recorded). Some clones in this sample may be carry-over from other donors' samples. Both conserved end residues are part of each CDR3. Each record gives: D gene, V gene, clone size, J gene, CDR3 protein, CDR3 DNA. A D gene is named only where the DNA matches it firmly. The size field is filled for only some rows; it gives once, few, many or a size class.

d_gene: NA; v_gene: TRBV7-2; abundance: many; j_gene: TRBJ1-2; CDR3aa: CASSLETFYGYTF; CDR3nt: TGTGCCAGCAGCTTAGAAACCTTTTATGGCTACACCTTC
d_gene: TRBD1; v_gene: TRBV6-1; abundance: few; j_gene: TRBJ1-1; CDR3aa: CASSGRQGGLILNTEAFF; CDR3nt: TGTGCCAGCAGTGGCCGACAGGGCGGTCTAATTCTGAACACTGAAGCTTTCTTT
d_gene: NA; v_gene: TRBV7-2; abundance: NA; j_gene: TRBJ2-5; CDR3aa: CASSQGAFETQYF; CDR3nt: TGTGCCAGCAGTCAAGGGGCCTTCGAGACCCAGTACTTC
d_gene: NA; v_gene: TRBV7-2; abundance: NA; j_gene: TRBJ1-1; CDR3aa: CASSLAEGRMNTEAFF; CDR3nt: TGTGCCAGCAGCCTTGCCGAAGGGCGGATGAACACTGAAGCTTTCTTT
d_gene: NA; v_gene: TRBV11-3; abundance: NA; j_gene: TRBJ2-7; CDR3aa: CASSLQGGDEQYF; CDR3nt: TGTGCCAGCAGCCTTCAGGGGGGTGACGAGCAGTACTTC
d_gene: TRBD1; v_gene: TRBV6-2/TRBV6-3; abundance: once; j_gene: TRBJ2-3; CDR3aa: CASRTRDRRLYTDTQYF; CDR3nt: TGTGCCAGCAGGACCCGGGACAGGCGACTCTACACAGATACGCAGTATTTT
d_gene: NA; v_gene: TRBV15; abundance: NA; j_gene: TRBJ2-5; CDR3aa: CATSRRSPSLLETQYF; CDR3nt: TGTGCCACCAGCCGGAGGTCGCCTAGCCTCTTGGAGACCCAGTACTTC
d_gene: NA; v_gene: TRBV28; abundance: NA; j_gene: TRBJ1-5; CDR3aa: CASSRWRGDTQPQHF; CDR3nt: TGTGCCAGCAGCCGTTGGAGAGGGGATACTCAGCCCCAGCATTTT
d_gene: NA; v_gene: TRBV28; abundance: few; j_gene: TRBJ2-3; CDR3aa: CASKAGISTDTQYF; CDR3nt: TGTGCCAGCAAAGCGGGTATTAGCACAGATACGCAGTATTTT
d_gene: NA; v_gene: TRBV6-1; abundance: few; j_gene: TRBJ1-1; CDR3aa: CASSEAFFDLRGGKEEAFF; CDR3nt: TGTGCCAGCAGTGAAGCGTTTTTTGATTTGCGGGGAGGTAAGGAAGAAGCTTTCTTT